The next 27 T cell receptor beta chains were all read from a single sample in a study of OX40 agonist ivuxolimab in advanced cancers. Using immunoSEQ multiplex PCR, the repertoire was profiled, and TCRdb retains in-frame clones only, with some absent. The repertoire includes more than 70,000 clones, about 80% of them detected once, and around 0.44% sits in the top ten. The material sequenced was CD4+ or CD8+ T cells sorted from blood, taken in a trial of the OX40 agonist ivuxolimab. The receptors come from an adult with an advanced solid tumor such as melanoma, head and neck, liver or kidney cancer.

The rearrangement joins TRBV5-1 to TRBJ1-2, with D possibly matching TRBD1 (5 bases). This CDR3 comprises 16 residues. V was pared by 2 bases and J by 10 bases, with 24 bases between. Germline V lookup: CDR1 SGHRS, CDR2 YFSETQ. The DNA for the CDR3 is TGCGCCAGCAGCTTACAGAACTACGGGACGAGCCGAGACTACACCTTC. It translates to CASSLQNYGTSRDYTF.

The J gene is TRBJ2-7, the V gene TRBV30; 9 bases line up with TRBD2. Germline trimming cut 2 bases from V and 3 bases from J; bases unmatched to any gene: 5. Germline CDR1 GTSNPN, CDR2 SVGIG (reference sequence). The CDR3 consists of 14 residues. The CDR3 DNA follows: TGTGCCTGGAGTCGGGCTAGCGGGAACTACGAGCAGTACTTC. Its translation: CAWSRASGNYEQYF.

J is TRBJ1-1 and V is TRBV10-3; D is ambiguous. Germline CDR1 ENHRY, CDR2 SYGVKD. The CDR3 runs 14 residues. V lost 6 bases and J lost 1, with 12 bases in between. CDR3 coding DNA: TGTGCCATCAGCCTGGACGGAAAGAACACTGAAGCTTTCTTT. Translated, it gives CAISLDGKNTEAFF.

The chain uses TRBV2 and TRBJ1-2; 9 nucleotides match TRBD1. CDR3 length equals 13 residues. V dropped 6 bases and J dropped 6; count of bases not matched to a gene: 5. Per the germline V gene, CDR1 is SNHLY and CDR2 is FYNNEI. Here the CDR3 reads CASRLGQGNGYTF. The CDR3 DNA is TGTGCCAGCAGACTCGGACAGGGGAATGGCTACACCTTC.

The rearrangement links TRBV7-2 to TRBJ2-1; 11 bases align to TRBD1. The V gene's germline CDR1 is SGHTA and CDR2 FQGNSA. CDR3 length: 19 residues. V trimming: 4 bases; J trimming: 5 bases; junction bases outside the gene matches: 16. The CDR3 coding sequence is TGTGCCAGCAGCTCCCCCGGGAGGACAGGGGGCCGCCTTAACAATGAGCAGTTCTTC. This codes for CASSSPGRTGGRLNNEQFF.

V and J are TRBV30 and TRBJ2-5; 11 nucleotides agree with TRBD2. The CDR3 extends over 14 amino acids. Germline loops: CDR1 GTSNPN, CDR2 SVGIG (reference sequence). J was trimmed by 3 bases and V by 7 bases; bases with no gene match: 7. The CDR3 reads CAFSTSGTKETQYF. Written as DNA, the CDR3 is TGTGCCTTCTCGACTAGCGGGACAAAAGAGACCCAGTACTTC.

V is TRBV2 and J is TRBJ2-7; no firm D call. The CDR3 loop spans 13 amino acids. Trimming took off 4 bases at V and 0 bases at J, with 7 bases between the two ends. Germline CDR1 reads SNHLY; CDR2 reads FYNNEI. CDR3 sequence (DNA): TGTGCCAGCAGTGTATCCAGCTCCTACGAGCAGTACGTC. Amino acids: CASSVSSSYEQYV.

The chain recombines TRBV11-1 with TRBJ1-2, with TRBD1 as a possible D gene (5 bases). The V end was cut by 4 bases, the J end by 4 bases, with 13 bases between. Germline V lookup: CDR1 SGHAT, CDR2 FQDESV (reference sequence). There are 14 residues in the CDR3. The CDR3 DNA reads as TGTGCCAGCAGCTCCCGGCAGGGCGGCTATGGCTACACCTTC. Translation: CASSSRQGGYGYTF.

CDR3 residues: CASSLTTGLAREQFF. The CDR3 DNA sequence: TGTGCCAGCAGTTTAACTACCGGACTAGCGAGGGAGCAGTTCTTC. The gene calls are TRBV28 and TRBJ2-1; 9 bases match TRBD2. V dropped 2 bases and J dropped 10; count of bases not matched to a gene: 9. CDR3 length equals 15 residues. Looked up from germline, CDR1 is MDHEN and CDR2 is SYDVKM.

This clone has more than one count but fewer than ten. This chain links TRBV5-4 with TRBJ2-7; TRBD1 is a possible D gene (6 bases). V lost 0 bases to trimming and J lost 4 bases, with 14 bases between them. Looked up from germline, CDR1 is SGHNT and CDR2 is YYREEE (reference sequence). This CDR3 has 15 residues. CDR3 region: CASSLAGLRGYEQYV. The CDR3 DNA is TGTGCCAGCAGCTTGGCGGGCCTCAGGGGTTACGAGCAGTACGTC.

The V gene is TRBV11-3, the J gene TRBJ2-7; TRBD1 aligns across 9 bases. The CDR3 has 16 residues. J gave up 0 bases and V 6 bases, and 9 bases lay outside the gene matches. The germline gives CDR1 SGHNT, CDR2 YENEEA. The CDR3 DNA is TGTGCCAGCAGTCAAGATGGGGGACAGGGCTCCTACGAGCAGTACTTC. Translated, it gives CASSQDGGQGSYEQYF.

The chain uses TRBV6-6 and TRBJ2-7; maybe TRBD1 (5 bases). The germline V and J ends were trimmed by 0 bases and 4 bases, with 7 bases remaining between them. Germline assignment: CDR1 MNHNY and CDR2 SVGAGI (reference sequence). The CDR3 is 13 residues long. The CDR3 DNA follows: TGTGCCAGCAGTTACTCGAGACAGTACGAGCAGTACGTC. This gives the protein CASSYSRQYEQYV.

The rearrangement joins TRBV11-3 to TRBJ1-1; tentatively, D is TRBD1 (5 bases). This CDR3 contains 12 residues. CDR1 is SGHNT, CDR2 YENEEA, per germline. V lost 2 bases and J 7 bases, leaving 8 bases between the germline ends. The CDR3 DNA sequence: TGTGCCAGCAGCTTAACGGGGCGTGAAGCTTTCTTT. The encoded protein is CASSLTGREAFF.

The chain employs TRBV6-6 and TRBJ2-3; tentative D call: TRBD2 (6 bases). The CDR3 sequence is 14 residues long. The V gene lost 7 bases and the J gene lost 2 bases, with 13 bases spanning the gap. Germline CDR1 is MNHNY and CDR2 is SVGAGI (reference sequence). The CDR3 bases are TGTGCCAGCACCCCCGGGACTTCCACAGATACGCAGTATTTT. This gives the protein CASTPGTSTDTQYF.

The rearrangement joins TRBV6-6 to TRBJ1-2; unclear D gene. The CDR3 has 14 amino acids. Germline V gives CDR1 MNHNY, CDR2 SVGAGI (reference sequence). V lost 5 bases and J 0 bases, leaving 10 bases between the germline ends. CDR3: CASSPRETNYGYTF. The CDR3 DNA reads as TGTGCCAGCAGTCCGCGTGAAACTAACTATGGCTACACCTTC.

The CDR3 protein is CASLDVLKNVLTF. Written as DNA, the CDR3 is TGTGCCAGCTTGGACGTTCTTAAAAACGTCCTGACTTTC. The gene calls are TRBV6-1 and TRBJ2-6; D remains ambiguous. V lost 8 bases and J lost 10, with 15 bases in between. Germline V gene sequence: CDR1 MNHNS, CDR2 SASEGT. This CDR3 is built from 13 residues.

V and J are TRBV10-3 and TRBJ1-2; possibly TRBD1 for D (5 bases). There are 13 residues in the CDR3. Between the trimmed V and J ends, which lost 6 bases and 2 bases, there was a span of 10 bases. Germline CDR1 reads ENHRY; CDR2 reads SYGVKD. The CDR3 DNA reads TGTGCCATCAGGCGAGGGGTAAACTATGGCTACACCTTC. Its translation is CAIRRGVNYGYTF.

The chain employs TRBV2 and TRBJ2-3, with 7 bases lining up with TRBD2. Germline assignment: CDR1 SNHLY and CDR2 FYNNEI. The V segment lost 9 bases and the J segment 4 bases; nucleotides outside the gene matches: 7. This CDR3 contains 13 residues. The CDR3 region has the DNA TGTGCCAGGACGCGGGAGTGGGCAGATACGCAGTATTTT. Its protein is CARTREWADTQYF. The complete variable domain, with remaining parts taken from reference TRBV2 and TRBJ2-3, reads EPEVTQTPSHQVTQMGQEVILRCVPISNHLYFYWYRQILGQKVEFLVSFYNNEISEKSEIFDDQFSVERPDGSNFTLKIRSTKLEDSAMYFCARTREWADTQYFGPGTRLTVL.

The CDR3 nucleotides read TGTGCCAGCAGTTACCCAGAGGGGGATACGCAGTATTTT. Translating it yields CASSYPEGDTQYF. V usage is TRBV6-6 and J usage is TRBJ2-3; tentatively, D is TRBD1 or TRBD2 (5 bases each). Germline V gene sequence: CDR1 MNHNY, CDR2 SVGAGI (reference sequence). V was pared by 2 bases and J by 6 bases, with 9 bases between. The CDR3 loop spans 13 amino acids.

This chain connects TRBV6-5 to TRBJ1-1; TRBD1 matches 8 bases. The germline V gene encodes CDR1 MNHEY and CDR2 SVGAGI. This CDR3 has 13 residues. The J segment lost 2 bases and the V segment lost 6 bases, leaving 2 bases of the junction unmatched. This chain's CDR3 is CASRDRENTEAFF. DNA of the CDR3: TGTGCCAGCAGGGACAGGGAAAACACTGAAGCTTTCTTT.

The V call is TRBV5-1, the J call TRBJ1-1; D ambiguous. The CDR3 totals 16 residues. Looked up from germline, CDR1 is SGHRS and CDR2 is YFSETQ. V lost 1 base and J lost 0, with 13 bases in between. In nucleotides, the CDR3 is TGCGCCAGCAGCTTGAGAGCACAACTCATGAACACTGAAGCTTTCTTT. It translates to CASSLRAQLMNTEAFF.

The chain recombines TRBV10-3 with TRBJ2-2, with unresolved D. The V end lost 4 bases, the J end lost 1 base, and 7 bases lay between the germline ends. Germline V CDR1 and CDR2: ENHRY, SYGVKD. The CDR3 totals 14 residues. The CDR3 DNA is TGTGCCATCAGTGCGTTTGGGAACACCGGGGAGCTGTTTTTT. It codes for CAISAFGNTGELFF.

This rearrangement joins TRBV5-1 to TRBJ2-4; perhaps TRBD1 as D (5 bases). The ends were cut back, 4 bases at V and 4 bases at J, with 21 bases in the middle. The CDR3 is 17 amino acids. Germline V CDR1 and CDR2: SGHRS, YFSETQ. The CDR3 region is CASSPDVIQGGKNIQYF. CDR3 DNA: TGCGCCAGCAGCCCAGACGTGATTCAGGGCGGAAAAAACATTCAGTACTTC.

Note on this clone: A junction boundary mismatches the germline segment, possibly from a read error. This sequence joins TRBV5-8 and TRBJ1-2; D ambiguous. Germline V CDR1 and CDR2: SGHTS, YDEGEE. There are 14 residues in the CDR3. CDR3: CASSLVADNYGYTF. The CDR3 DNA reads TGTGCCAGCAGTTTGGTAGCAGATAACTATGGCTACACCTTC.

The chain combines TRBV5-1 with TRBJ1-1; maybe TRBD1 (5 bases). Germline values: CDR1 SGHRS, CDR2 YFSETQ. V shed 5 bases and J shed 4 bases, with 12 bases lying between them. This CDR3 has 13 residues. In nucleotides, the CDR3 is TGCGCCAGCAGACCCGACGGGACCACTGAAGCTTTCTTT. Translating gives CASRPDGTTEAFF.

The J gene is TRBJ1-4, the V gene TRBV5-5; tentative D call: TRBD1 (5 bases). The germline V gene encodes CDR1 SGHKS and CDR2 YYEKEE (reference sequence). The CDR3 contains 15 residues. V shed 2 bases and J shed 3 bases, with 11 bases lying between them. CDR3 loop: CASSLSGGANEKLFF. The CDR3 DNA reads TGTGCCAGCAGCTTATCCGGGGGTGCTAATGAAAAACTGTTTTTT.

The chain recombines TRBV11-2 with TRBJ1-6; maybe TRBD1 (5 bases). This CDR3 is 14 amino acids long. The germline CDR1 and CDR2 sequences are SGHAT and FQNNGV. Trimming removed 2 bases at V and 9 bases at J, with 11 bases between. This CDR3 reads CASSLMQGGSPLHF. Written as DNA, the CDR3 is TGTGCCAGCAGCTTAATGCAGGGTGGTTCACCCCTCCACTTT.